Each of the 12 T cell receptor beta chains below was sequenced from the same sample in a study of Graves' ophthalmopathy and Graves' hyperthyroidism. Investigators amplified TCR beta CDR3 regions from RNA transcripts. An initial RT-PCR round employing HTBI primers preceded a second-round multiplex PCR. TCRdb re-called the multiplex PCR reads through MiXCR, storing one row per CDR3 protein. Of some 520,000 distinct CDR3 sequences listed, roughly 14% were seen once; the top ten hold roughly 10%. Sequencing used blood. The source is a woman in her 30s with Graves' ophthalmopathy.

A remark on this clonotype: This clone may be a read error of a much larger clone one base away. This chain joins TRBV19 and TRBJ1-1; weak D call: TRBD1 (5 bases). Looked up from germline, CDR1 is LNHDA and CDR2 is SQIVND (reference sequence). The length of the CDR3 is 16 residues. The CDR3 bases are TGTGCCAGTAGTACCCGAGTTGGCCCGGGGGATACTGAATCTTTCTTT. Translated, it gives CASSTRVGPGDTESFF.

This clonotype was observed at least ten times. The genes are TRBV10-2 and TRBJ2-6; no clear D gene. Germline lookup yields CDR1 WSHSY and CDR2 SAAADI. Deletions cut 0 bases from V and 0 bases from J, with 15 bases between. The CDR3 spans 19 residues. The DNA for the CDR3 is TGCGCCAGCAGTGAGTCGAATAGGCGGCCGAGCTCTGGGGCCAACGTCCTGACTTTC. This encodes CASSESNRRPSSGANVLTF.

The chain uses TRBV6-1 and TRBJ1-1; D might be TRBD1 (6 bases). V was clipped by 7 bases and J by 10 bases, with 25 bases between them. Germline loops: CDR1 MNHNS, CDR2 SASEGT. This CDR3 comprises 15 residues. The DNA for the CDR3 is TGTGCCAGCAAAGGGACATCGCTGCTGGAGAGTGGAGCTTTCTTT. Protein: CASKGTSLLESGAFF.

The chain recombines TRBV4-1 with TRBJ1-6; a weak D match, TRBD1 (5 bases). Trimming removed 5 bases at V and 0 bases at J, with 26 bases between. CDR3 size: 21 residues. CDR1 MGHRA and CDR2 YSYEKL come from the germline V gene. This CDR3 is CASSSYLRTLSESSYNSPLHF. The CDR3 DNA reads TGCGCCAGCAGCTCTTACCTAAGGACACTATCAGAGAGCTCCTATAATTCACCCCTCCACTTT.

This clonotype was observed at least ten times. The CDR3 is CASSSRPVGEQYF. The CDR3, as DNA: TGTGCCAGCAGCTCCCGCCCGGTCGGGGAGCAGTACTTC. This chain connects TRBV7-6 to TRBJ2-7; D unresolved. CDR1 is SGHVS and CDR2 is FNYEAQ in the germline V gene. V lost 4 bases, J lost 7 bases, and 14 bases lay in between. The CDR3 runs to 13 residues.

This clonotype was detected ten times or more. The chain joins TRBV29-1 to TRBJ2-7; no clear D. V was pared by 3 bases and J by 4 bases, with 7 bases between. Germline-derived CDR1 and CDR2 are SQVTM and ANQGSEA. The CDR3 has 11 residues. CDR3 bases: TGCAGCGTTGAGGTGGGATACGAGCAGTACTTC. It codes for CSVEVGYEQYF.

This clonotype was observed many times. This sequence joins TRBV5-1 and TRBJ1-1, with 7 bases fitting TRBD1. The CDR3 is 14 amino acids. After removal of 0 bases from V and 7 bases from J, the junction contained 6 bases not matched to a gene. Per germline, CDR1 SGHRS and CDR2 YFSETQ. CDR3 region: CASSLAVQGFEAFF. In DNA form, the CDR3 reads TGCGCCAGCAGCTTGGCGGTACAGGGGTTTGAAGCTTTCTTT.

This clonotype has more than one count but fewer than ten. The gene calls are TRBV5-6 and TRBJ1-6; D is unclear. Trimming took off 0 bases at V and 6 bases at J, with 7 bases between the two ends. This CDR3 has 14 amino acids. Germline V gene lookup returns CDR1 SGHDT and CDR2 YYEEEE. Here the CDR3 reads CASSLGAFNSPLHF. The CDR3 DNA reads TGTGCCAGCAGCTTGGGGGCTTTTAATTCACCCCTCCACTTT.

This clonotype was recorded many times. The CDR3 is CASAKEAAISNQPQHF. The CDR3 nucleotides are TGTGCCAGCGCAAAGGAGGCGGCAATTAGCAATCAGCCCCAGCATTTT. V and J are TRBV2 and TRBJ1-5; D unclear. V lost 8 bases to trimming and J lost 0 bases, with 17 bases between them. Germline loops: CDR1 SNHLY, CDR2 FYNNEI. The CDR3 runs to 16 residues.

In its sample, this clonotype was seen many times. The chain is built from TRBV12-3 or TRBV12-4 and TRBJ1-2; D is uncertain. Trimming took off 3 bases at V and 3 bases at J, with 8 bases between the two ends. The CDR3 runs 13 residues. CDR3 in DNA: TGTGCCAGCAGTTTCCCCAACCACTATGGCTACACCTTC. Translated, it gives CASSFPNHYGYTF.

This clonotype appeared many times. The chain uses TRBV6-1 and TRBJ1-1, with 9 bases fitting TRBD1. This CDR3 comprises 15 residues. Germline V lookup: CDR1 MNHNS, CDR2 SASEGT. V shed 3 bases and J 6 bases; nucleotides not matched to a gene: 8. CDR3 sequence: CASSDFGQGSAEAFF. The DNA of the CDR3 is TGTGCCAGCAGTGATTTCGGACAGGGGAGTGCTGAAGCTTTCTTT.

The rearrangement links TRBV12-3 or TRBV12-4 to TRBJ1-1; D remains unclear. V lost 10 bases and J lost 0, with 15 bases in between. This CDR3 has 14 residues. The CDR3 DNA is TGTGCCACGGGAAGGACGGAGATGAACACTGAAGCTTTCTTT. As protein: CATGRTEMNTEAFF.